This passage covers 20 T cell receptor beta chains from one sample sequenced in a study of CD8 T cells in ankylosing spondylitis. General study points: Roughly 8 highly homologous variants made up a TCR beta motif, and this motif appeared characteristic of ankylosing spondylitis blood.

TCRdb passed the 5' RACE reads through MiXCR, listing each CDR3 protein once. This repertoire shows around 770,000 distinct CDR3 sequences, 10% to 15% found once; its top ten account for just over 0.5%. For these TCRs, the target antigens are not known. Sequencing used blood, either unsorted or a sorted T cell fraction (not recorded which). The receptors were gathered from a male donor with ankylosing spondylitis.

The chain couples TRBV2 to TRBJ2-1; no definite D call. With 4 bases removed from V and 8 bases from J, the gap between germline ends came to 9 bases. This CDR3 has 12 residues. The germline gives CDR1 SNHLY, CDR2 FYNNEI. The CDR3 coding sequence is TGTGCCAGCAGTGGCGTCGTCGATGAGCAGTTCTTC. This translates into CASSGVVDEQFF.

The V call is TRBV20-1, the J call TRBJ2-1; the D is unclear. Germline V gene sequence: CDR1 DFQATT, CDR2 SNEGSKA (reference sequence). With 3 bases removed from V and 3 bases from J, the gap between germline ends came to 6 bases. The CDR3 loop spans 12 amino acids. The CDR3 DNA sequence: TGCAGTGCTAGCACTCTCTACAATGAGCAGTTCTTC. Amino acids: CSASTLYNEQFF.

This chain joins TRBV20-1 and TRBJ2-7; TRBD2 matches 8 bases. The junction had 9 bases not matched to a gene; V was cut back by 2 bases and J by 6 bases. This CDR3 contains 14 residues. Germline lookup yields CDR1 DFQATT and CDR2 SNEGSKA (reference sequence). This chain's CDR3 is CSARNGRALGEQYF. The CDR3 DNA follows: TGCAGTGCTAGAAACGGGAGGGCCCTCGGCGAGCAGTACTTC.

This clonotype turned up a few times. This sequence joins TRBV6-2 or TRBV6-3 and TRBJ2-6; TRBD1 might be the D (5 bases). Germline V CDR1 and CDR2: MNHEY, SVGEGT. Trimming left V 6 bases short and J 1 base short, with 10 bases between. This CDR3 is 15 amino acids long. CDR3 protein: CASRPRQSGANVLTF. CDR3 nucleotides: TGTGCCAGCAGGCCTCGACAGTCTGGGGCCAACGTCCTGACTTTC.

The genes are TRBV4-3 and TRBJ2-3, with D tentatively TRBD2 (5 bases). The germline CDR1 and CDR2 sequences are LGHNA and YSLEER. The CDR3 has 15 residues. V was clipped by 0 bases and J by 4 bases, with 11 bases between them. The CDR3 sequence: CASSQDRLAADTQYF. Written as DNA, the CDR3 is TGCGCCAGCAGCCAAGATCGGCTAGCTGCAGATACGCAGTATTTT.

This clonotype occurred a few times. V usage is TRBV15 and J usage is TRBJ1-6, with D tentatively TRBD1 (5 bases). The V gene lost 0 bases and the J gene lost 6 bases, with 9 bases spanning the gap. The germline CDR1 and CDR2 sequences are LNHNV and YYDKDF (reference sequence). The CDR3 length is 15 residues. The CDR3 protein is CATSRDSGINSPLHF. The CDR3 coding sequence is TGTGCCACCAGCAGAGATTCAGGGATTAATTCACCCCTCCACTTT.

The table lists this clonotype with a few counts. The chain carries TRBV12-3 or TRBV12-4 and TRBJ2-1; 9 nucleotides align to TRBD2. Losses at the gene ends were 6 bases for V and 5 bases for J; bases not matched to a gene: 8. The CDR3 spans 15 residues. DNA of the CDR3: TGTGCCAGCAGCCCAGCCAGCGGGGGGAACAATGAGCAGTTCTTC. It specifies CASSPASGGNNEQFF.

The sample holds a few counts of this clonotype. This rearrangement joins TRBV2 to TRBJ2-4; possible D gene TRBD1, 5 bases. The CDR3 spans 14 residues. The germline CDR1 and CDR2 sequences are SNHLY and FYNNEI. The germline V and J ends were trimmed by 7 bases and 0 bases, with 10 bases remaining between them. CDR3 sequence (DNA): TGTGCCAGCACAGAGACAGAAGCCAAAAACATTCAGTACTTC. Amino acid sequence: CASTETEAKNIQYF.

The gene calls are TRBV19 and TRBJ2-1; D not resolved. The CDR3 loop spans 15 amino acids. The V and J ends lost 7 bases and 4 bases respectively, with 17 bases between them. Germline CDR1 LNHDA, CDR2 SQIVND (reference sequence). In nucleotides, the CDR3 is TGTGCCAGTAAGGGCCTTCAGACCGGGTACAATGAGCAGTTCTTC. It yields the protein CASKGLQTGYNEQFF.

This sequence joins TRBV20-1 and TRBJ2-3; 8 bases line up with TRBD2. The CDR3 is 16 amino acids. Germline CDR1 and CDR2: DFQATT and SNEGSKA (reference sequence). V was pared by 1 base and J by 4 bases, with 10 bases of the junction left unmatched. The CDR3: CSARGTAGGTADTQYF. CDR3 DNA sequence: TGCAGTGCTAGAGGGACGGCGGGGGGAACCGCAGATACGCAGTATTTT.

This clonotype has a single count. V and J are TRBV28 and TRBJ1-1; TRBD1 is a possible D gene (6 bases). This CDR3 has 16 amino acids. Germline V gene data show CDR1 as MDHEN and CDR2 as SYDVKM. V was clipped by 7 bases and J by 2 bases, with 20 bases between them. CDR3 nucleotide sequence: TGTGCCAGCAACTCCCCAGGCTCAGGGGCAAACACTGAAGCTTTCTTT. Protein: CASNSPGSGANTEAFF.

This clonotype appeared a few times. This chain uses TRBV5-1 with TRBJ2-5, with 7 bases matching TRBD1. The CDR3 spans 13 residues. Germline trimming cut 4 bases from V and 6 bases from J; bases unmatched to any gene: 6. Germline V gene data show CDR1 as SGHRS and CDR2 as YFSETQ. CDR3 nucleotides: TGCGCCAGCAGCACCAACAGGGGACAGACCCAGTACTTC. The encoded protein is CASSTNRGQTQYF.

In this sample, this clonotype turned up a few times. The CDR3 nucleotides are TGTGCCAGCTCACCTCTGGCGGGGGCTGAGAAAAAACTGTTTTTT. Translating gives CASSPLAGAEKKLFF. The chain links TRBV18 to TRBJ1-4; possibly TRBD1 for D (6 bases). Germline V gene sequence: CDR1 KGHSH, CDR2 LQKENI. V lost 3 bases and J 9 bases, leaving 17 bases between the germline ends. The CDR3 is 15 amino acids.

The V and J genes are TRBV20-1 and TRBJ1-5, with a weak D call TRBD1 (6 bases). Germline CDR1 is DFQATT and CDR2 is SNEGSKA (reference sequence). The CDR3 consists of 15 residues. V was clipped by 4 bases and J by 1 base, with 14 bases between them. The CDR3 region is CSAMGGRGSNQPQHF. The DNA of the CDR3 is TGCAGTGCTATGGGGGGGCGTGGAAGCAATCAGCCCCAGCATTTT.

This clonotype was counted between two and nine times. CDR3 residues: CSARDVTSGTDEQYF. The DNA for the CDR3 is TGCAGTGCTAGAGATGTGACTAGCGGCACGGATGAGCAGTACTTC. This sequence joins TRBV20-1 and TRBJ2-7, with 9 bases matching TRBD2. The germline V gene has CDR1 DFQATT and CDR2 SNEGSKA (reference sequence). The trim removed 0 bases at V and 7 bases at J, leaving 10 bases unmatched. This CDR3 region has 15 residues.

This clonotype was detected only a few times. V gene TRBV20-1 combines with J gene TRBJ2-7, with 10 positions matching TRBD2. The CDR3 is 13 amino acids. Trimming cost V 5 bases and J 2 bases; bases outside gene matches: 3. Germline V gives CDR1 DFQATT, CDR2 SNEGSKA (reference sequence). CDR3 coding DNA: TGCAGTGCTCAAGCGGGAGGGCCCTACGAGCAGTACTTC. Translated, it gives CSAQAGGPYEQYF.

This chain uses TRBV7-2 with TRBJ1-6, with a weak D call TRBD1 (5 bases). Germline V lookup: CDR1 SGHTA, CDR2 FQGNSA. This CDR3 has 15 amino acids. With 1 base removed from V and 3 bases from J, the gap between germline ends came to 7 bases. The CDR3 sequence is CASSLETVYNSPLHF. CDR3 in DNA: TGTGCCAGCAGCTTAGAGACAGTCTATAATTCACCCCTCCACTTT.

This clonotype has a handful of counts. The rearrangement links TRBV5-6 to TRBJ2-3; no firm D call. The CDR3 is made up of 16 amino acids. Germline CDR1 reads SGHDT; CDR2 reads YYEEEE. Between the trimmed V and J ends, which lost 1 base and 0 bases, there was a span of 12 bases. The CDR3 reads CASSLFGLTSTDTQYF. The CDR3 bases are TGTGCCAGCAGCTTGTTTGGGCTAACTAGCACAGATACGCAGTATTTT.

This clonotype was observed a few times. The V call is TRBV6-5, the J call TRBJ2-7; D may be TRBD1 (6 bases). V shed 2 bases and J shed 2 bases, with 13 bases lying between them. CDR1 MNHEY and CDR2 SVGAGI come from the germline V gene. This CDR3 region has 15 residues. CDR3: CASSYTGQIPYEQYF. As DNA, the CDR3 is TGTGCCAGCAGTTACACAGGACAGATTCCCTACGAGCAGTACTTC.

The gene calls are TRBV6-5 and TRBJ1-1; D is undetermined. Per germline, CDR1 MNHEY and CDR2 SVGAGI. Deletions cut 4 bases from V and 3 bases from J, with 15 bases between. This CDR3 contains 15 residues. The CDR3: CASSSTPVPDTEAFF. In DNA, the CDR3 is TGTGCCAGCAGTTCTACCCCTGTCCCGGACACTGAAGCTTTCTTT.